These 14 T cell receptor beta chains came from one sample sequenced in a study of cytomegalovirus exposure and HLA in healthy donors. The PCR had 60 Vbeta and 13 Jbeta primers. Assay: immunoSEQ multiplex PCR; the TCRdb copy retains only in-frame clones and omits some. The sample records fewer than 70,000 clones, less than 70% being singletons. The sequencing input was PBMCs. The receptors stem from a woman aged 25 to 39 in good health and CMV-seronegative.

There are a few counts of this clone. V gene TRBV29-1 combines with J gene TRBJ1-1; 8 nucleotides line up with TRBD1. The CDR3 has 12 amino acids. CDR1 and CDR2 (germline): SQVTM, ANQGSEA. The CDR3, as DNA: TGCCTCACAGGGGGAATAGGAACTGAAGCTTTCTTT. It yields the protein CLTGGIGTEAFF.

V usage is TRBV18 and J usage is TRBJ2-5; TRBD1 might be the D (6 bases). Germline V gene lookup returns CDR1 KGHSH and CDR2 LQKENI. CDR3 length: 15 amino acids. The ends were cut back, 0 bases at V and 5 bases at J, with 13 bases in the middle. The CDR3 region is CASSPPDQGLETQYF. In DNA, the CDR3 is TGTGCCAGCTCACCACCGGATCAGGGGCTGGAGACCCAGTACTTC. The full variable domain, its missing parts supplied by reference TRBV18 and TRBJ2-5, is NAGVMQNPRHLVRRRGQEARLRCSPMKGHSHVYWYRQLPEEGLKFMVYLQKENIIDESGMPKERFSAEFPKEGPSILRIQQVVRGDSAAYFCASSPPDQGLETQYFGPGTRLLVL.

The V and J genes are TRBV23-1 and TRBJ1-5; TRBD1 is a possible D gene (5 bases). TRBV23-1 is an open reading frame whose function is uncertain. This CDR3 has 19 residues. Between the trimmed V and J ends, which lost 8 bases and 3 bases, there was a span of 29 bases. CDR3 region: CASYHREGREIYPNQPQHF. Written as DNA, the CDR3 is TGCGCCAGCTATCATCGGGAGGGCAGGGAGATTTATCCCAATCAGCCCCAGCATTTT.

V usage is TRBV7-9 and J usage is TRBJ2-2, with 9 bases that match TRBD2. Germline CDR1 SEHNR, CDR2 FQNEAQ (reference sequence). Trimming removed 5 bases from V and 1 base from J; junction bases left unmatched: 11. The CDR3 extends over 18 amino acids. CDR3: CASSRSSIAGENTGELFF. In DNA form, the CDR3 reads TGTGCCAGCAGCCGGTCTTCAATAGCGGGGGAGAACACCGGGGAGCTGTTTTTT.

The rearrangement joins TRBV30 to TRBJ1-3; 8 nucleotides agree with TRBD1. The CDR3 contains 15 residues. Trimming removed 6 bases from V and 6 bases from J; junction bases left unmatched: 13. Germline loops: CDR1 GTSNPN, CDR2 SVGIG (reference sequence). The CDR3 is CACDRSGTGLNTIYF. DNA of the CDR3: TGTGCCTGCGACCGAAGCGGGACAGGCCTAAACACCATATATTTT.

This rearrangement joins TRBV6-6 to TRBJ2-5; a weak D match, TRBD2 (6 bases). Germline loops: CDR1 MNHNY, CDR2 SVGAGI (reference sequence). CDR3 length: 14 amino acids. Trimming pared 4 bases from V and 2 bases from J, leaving 11 bases between. The CDR3 DNA follows: TGTGCCAGCAGTTCCGGGACTGTTCAAGAGACCCAGTACTTC. Amino acids: CASSSGTVQETQYF.

The rearrangement joins TRBV23-1 to TRBJ2-1; 8 nucleotides line up with TRBD1. TRBV23-1 is flagged as an ORF with uncertain function. The ends lost 2 bases at V and 7 bases at J; junction bases unmatched: 13. The CDR3 extends over 17 amino acids. DNA for the CDR3: TGCGCCAGCAGTCAACGGGACAGGAAGAGCCGAGCTAATGAGCAGTTCTTC. It translates to CASSQRDRKSRANEQFF.

J is TRBJ1-1 and V is TRBV4-1, with D unresolved. V dropped 3 bases and J dropped 6 bases, with 26 bases sitting between them. The CDR3 consists of 18 residues. Germline lookup yields CDR1 MGHRA and CDR2 YSYEKL. The CDR3 reads CASSHPANPGRGMAEAFF. CDR3 in DNA: TGCGCCAGCAGCCATCCCGCAAACCCGGGTCGGGGAATGGCTGAAGCTTTCTTT.

The CDR3, as DNA: TGTGCCAGCAGTCCCTTCCTCGGGGAGACCCAGTACTTC. Translating it yields CASSPFLGETQYF. The rearrangement joins TRBV27 to TRBJ2-5; D is ambiguous. V was trimmed by 5 bases and J by 5 bases, leaving 12 bases between them. The germline CDR1 and CDR2 sequences are MNHEY and SMNVEV (reference sequence). The CDR3 spans 13 residues.

The rearrangement links TRBV27 to TRBJ1-1; TRBD1 might be the D (5 bases). CDR1 and CDR2 (germline): MNHEY, SMNVEV (reference sequence). This CDR3 has 14 amino acids. V lost 0 bases and J lost 5, with 10 bases in between. CDR3 loop: CASSLSREETEAFF. The CDR3 DNA follows: TGTGCCAGCAGTTTATCCAGGGAGGAGACTGAAGCTTTCTTT.

The chain employs TRBV7-2 and TRBJ2-5, with a tentative D call TRBD2 (6 bases). Trimming took off 1 base at V and 3 bases at J, with 9 bases between the two ends. CDR1 and CDR2 (germline): SGHTA, FQGNSA. The CDR3 contains 14 residues. The CDR3 region is CASSLVAAKETQYF. Here the CDR3 DNA reads TGTGCCAGCAGCTTAGTAGCGGCAAAAGAGACCCAGTACTTC.

This clone was seen a handful of times. J is TRBJ1-1 and V is TRBV2; D not certain. Germline loops: CDR1 SNHLY, CDR2 FYNNEI. This CDR3 has 14 residues. Deletions cut 6 bases from V and 3 bases from J, with 14 bases between. CDR3 amino acids: CASSANPGDTEAFF. The CDR3 DNA reads as TGTGCCAGCAGCGCCAACCCCGGGGACACTGAAGCTTTCTTT.

The CDR3 nucleotides are TGTGCCAGCAGCTTAGTTTCCGGTACTGAAGCTTTCTTT. Translation gives CASSLVSGTEAFF. The chain combines TRBV7-7 with TRBJ1-1; D is undetermined. Trimming took off 1 base at V and 5 bases at J, with 8 bases between the two ends. This CDR3 spans 13 amino acids. Germline assignment: CDR1 SSHAT and CDR2 FNYEAQ (reference sequence).

This clone was seen only a few times. This chain joins TRBV5-1 and TRBJ2-1; 8 nucleotides line up with TRBD2. Trimming took 6 bases from V and 7 from J; bases not matched to a gene: 9. CDR3 size: 14 residues. Germline lookup yields CDR1 SGHRS and CDR2 YFSETQ. This chain's CDR3 is CASTLGTSGNEQFF. The CDR3 nucleotides read TGCGCCAGCACCCTCGGAACTAGCGGAAATGAGCAGTTCTTC.